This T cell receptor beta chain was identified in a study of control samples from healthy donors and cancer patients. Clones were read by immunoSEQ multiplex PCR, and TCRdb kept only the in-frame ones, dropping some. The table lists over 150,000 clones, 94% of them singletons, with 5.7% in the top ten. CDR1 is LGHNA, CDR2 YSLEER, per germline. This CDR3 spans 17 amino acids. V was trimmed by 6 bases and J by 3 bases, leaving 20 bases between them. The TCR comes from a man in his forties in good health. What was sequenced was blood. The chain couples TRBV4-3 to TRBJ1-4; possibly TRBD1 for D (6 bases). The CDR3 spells CASSEDRHPGANEKLFF. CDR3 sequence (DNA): TGCGCCAGCAGTGAAGACCGACATCCAGGGGCTAATGAAAAACTGTTTTTT.